Following are 19 T cell receptor beta chains from one sample sequenced in a study of OX40 agonist ivuxolimab in advanced cancers. Only in-frame clones appear in the TCRdb table, and some are missing; sequencing was by immunoSEQ multiplex PCR. The table has approximately 87,000 clones, roughly 90% seen once. Sequences were derived from CD4+ or CD8+ T cells sorted from blood, sampled in a trial of the OX40 agonist ivuxolimab. These receptors were taken from an adult with an advanced solid tumor such as melanoma, head and neck, liver or kidney cancer.

The V gene is TRBV9, the J gene TRBJ2-5, with D perhaps matching TRBD1 (6 bases). Trimming removed 1 base from V and 5 bases from J, with 9 bases in between. The CDR3 length is 13 residues. Germline V gene lookup returns CDR1 SGDLS and CDR2 YYNGEE. The CDR3 region is CASSVQGWETQYF. As DNA, the CDR3 is TGTGCCAGCAGCGTACAGGGGTGGGAGACCCAGTACTTC. Together with reference TRBV9 and TRBJ2-5, the CDR3 gives the full variable domain: DSGVTQTPKHLITATGQRVTLRCSPRSGDLSVYWYQQSLDQGLQFLIQYYNGEERAKGNILERFSAQQFPDLHSELNLSSLELGDSALYFCASSVQGWETQYFGPGTRLLVL.

V and J are TRBV4-1 and TRBJ1-4; D is unresolved. Germline V lookup: CDR1 MGHRA, CDR2 YSYEKL. The CDR3 has 16 amino acids. V lost 0 bases and J 3 bases, leaving 11 bases between the germline ends. In nucleotides, the CDR3 is TGCGCCAGCAGCCAAGAACCCCAAAACTCTAATGAAAAACTGTTTTTT. Protein sequence: CASSQEPQNSNEKLFF.

V gene TRBV14 combines with J gene TRBJ2-7; 11 positions agree with TRBD2. Trimming at V came to 3 bases and at J to 2 bases, leaving 3 bases not matched to a gene. Germline V gene sequence: CDR1 SGHDN, CDR2 FVKESK. This CDR3 region has 15 residues. This CDR3 reads CASSQGSGRAYEQYF. CDR3 DNA: TGTGCCAGCAGCCAGGGTAGCGGGAGGGCCTACGAGCAGTACTTC. The full variable domain, with the rest looked up from reference TRBV14 and TRBJ2-7, is EAGVTQFPSHSVIEKGQTVTLRCDPISGHDNLYWYRRVMGKEIKFLLHFVKESKQDESGMPNNRFLAERTGGTYSTLKVQPAELEDSGVYFCASSQGSGRAYEQYFGPGTRLTVT.

CDR3 coding DNA: TGCGCCAGCAGCCACCGAGACAGGGCCTACGAGCAGTACTTC. It codes for CASSHRDRAYEQYF. The rearrangement uses TRBV4-1 and TRBJ2-7; 7 positions agree with TRBD1. This CDR3 spans 14 amino acids. V gave up 3 bases and J gave up 2 bases; unmatched junction bases: 4. In germline, CDR1 is MGHRA, CDR2 YSYEKL.

The rearrangement links TRBV6-1 to TRBJ2-5, with TRBD1 as a possible D gene (6 bases). Matching the DNA end better, TRBJ2-7 makes the J call doubtful. The CDR3 is made up of 15 amino acids. Per the germline V gene, CDR1 is MNHNS and CDR2 is SASEGT. CDR3: CASSDRQGIGYEQYF. The CDR3 DNA is TGTGCCAGCAGCGATCGCCAGGGGATAGGCTACGAGCAGTACTTC.

The chain couples TRBV6-5 to TRBJ2-3; perhaps TRBD2 as D (5 bases). Trimming stripped 6 bases from V and 4 bases from J, with 11 bases between. Per the germline V gene, CDR1 is MNHEY and CDR2 is SVGAGI. The CDR3 length is 13 residues. The CDR3 region is CASSPLRADTQYF. The CDR3 DNA follows: TGTGCCAGCAGCCCCCTGCGGGCAGATACGCAGTATTTT.

The chain combines TRBV10-2 with TRBJ2-4, with D perhaps being TRBD1 or TRBD2 (5 bases each). This CDR3 region has 15 residues. Trimming stripped 4 bases from V and 2 bases from J, with 12 bases between. The germline gives CDR1 WSHSY, CDR2 SAAADI. CDR3 sequence: CASSGGTASKNIQYF. DNA of the CDR3: TGCGCCAGCAGTGGGGGGACGGCGTCCAAAAACATTCAGTACTTC.

The CDR3 region is CASSLLAGYNEQFF. The CDR3 coding sequence is TGTGCCAGCAGTTTACTAGCGGGGTACAATGAGCAGTTCTTC. The rearrangement joins TRBV2 to TRBJ2-1, with 10 bases identical to TRBD2. The CDR3 consists of 14 residues. CDR1 and CDR2 (germline): SNHLY, FYNNEI. The J segment lost 4 bases and the V segment lost 5 bases, leaving 2 bases of the junction unmatched.

The chain joins TRBV11-2 to TRBJ1-3, with a possible D match to TRBD1 (5 bases). This CDR3 contains 17 residues. Germline lookup yields CDR1 SGHAT and CDR2 FQNNGV. Trimming stripped 2 bases from V and 0 bases from J, with 14 bases between. The DNA of the CDR3 is TGTGCCAGCAGCTTAAACGTAGAGGGGAGCTCTGGAAACACCATATATTTT. Its translation: CASSLNVEGSSGNTIYF.

The rearrangement links TRBV11-3 to TRBJ1-3; no definite D call. The CDR3 length is 13 residues. Germline V CDR1 and CDR2: SGHNT, YENEEA. Trimming left V 3 bases short and J 2 bases short, with 5 bases between. As DNA, the CDR3 is TGTGCCAGCAGCTTTAACGCTGGAAACACCATATATTTT. Translation: CASSFNAGNTIYF.

The chain couples TRBV5-6 to TRBJ2-3, with 13 bases identical to TRBD2. CDR1 and CDR2 (germline): SGHDT, YYEEEE. Trimming at V came to 3 bases and at J to 0 bases, leaving 1 base not matched to a gene. This CDR3 region has 16 residues. Written as DNA, the CDR3 is TGTGCCAGCAGCTGGGGACTAGCGGGAAGCACAGATACGCAGTATTTT. Protein: CASSWGLAGSTDTQYF.

The genes are TRBV7-2 and TRBJ1-5; the D is unclear. The V end lost 5 bases, the J end lost 3 bases, and 11 bases lay between the germline ends. This CDR3 has 14 amino acids. Germline CDR1 and CDR2: SGHTA and FQGNSA. Here the CDR3 reads CASSGNVYNQPQHF. The CDR3 nucleotides read TGTGCCAGCAGCGGAAACGTTTACAATCAGCCCCAGCATTTT.

This clone appeared once. The J gene is TRBJ2-1, the V gene TRBV27; 12 nucleotides align to TRBD2. The CDR3 loop spans 15 amino acids. Germline loops: CDR1 MNHEY, CDR2 SMNVEV (reference sequence). V dropped 1 base and J dropped 5; count of bases not matched to a gene: 0. CDR3 sequence reads: CASSLWTSGDNEQFF. CDR3 nucleotide sequence: TGTGCCAGCAGTTTATGGACTAGCGGGGACAATGAGCAGTTCTTC.

This chain connects TRBV27 to TRBJ2-3; tentatively, D is TRBD1 (6 bases). This CDR3 is 13 amino acids long. Germline CDR1 MNHEY, CDR2 SMNVEV (reference sequence). With 8 bases removed from V and 5 bases from J, the gap between germline ends came to 14 bases. CDR3 amino acids: CASALQGLDTQYF. The CDR3 region has the DNA TGTGCCAGCGCGCTTCAGGGGTTAGATACGCAGTATTTT.

Here the CDR3 reads CASSLRGHNQPQHF. DNA for the CDR3: TGTGCCAGCAGCTTACGCGGGCACAATCAGCCCCAGCATTTT. The chain recombines TRBV7-6 with TRBJ1-5; D not certain. The ends were cut back, 2 bases at V and 3 bases at J, with 8 bases in the middle. Germline V gene lookup returns CDR1 SGHVS and CDR2 FNYEAQ. The CDR3 covers 14 residues. The entire variable domain, with the rest obtained from reference TRBV7-6 and TRBJ1-5, is as follows: GAGVSQSPRYKVTKRGQDVALRCDPISGHVSLYWYRQALGQGPEFLTYFNYEAQQDKSGLPNDRFSAERPEGSISTLTIQRTEQRDSAMYRCASSLRGHNQPQHFGDGTRLSIL.

This rearrangement joins TRBV6-5 to TRBJ1-3, with unresolved D. V was shortened by 11 bases and J by 8 bases, with 10 bases between the two germline ends. CDR3 length: 10 residues. Germline lookup yields CDR1 MNHEY and CDR2 SVGAGI. CDR3 amino acids: CAVPGYTIYF. The DNA for the CDR3 is TGTGCCGTGCCGGGGTACACCATATATTTT.

The chain links TRBV11-2 to TRBJ2-1; 7 nucleotides line up with TRBD2. The germline gives CDR1 SGHAT, CDR2 FQNNGV. J was trimmed by 5 bases and V by 3 bases; bases with no gene match: 10. The CDR3 is 16 amino acids. The CDR3 sequence is CASSLGRASGNNEQFF. In DNA form, the CDR3 reads TGTGCCAGCAGCTTGGGGCGGGCTAGCGGAAACAATGAGCAGTTCTTC.

The V gene is TRBV25-1, the J gene TRBJ1-1, with D tentatively TRBD1 (5 bases). Germline values: CDR1 MGHDK, CDR2 SYGVNS. The CDR3 totals 13 residues. V lost 3 bases, J lost 7 bases, and 12 bases lay in between. The CDR3 nucleotides read TGTGCCAGCAGTGAGCAAGGGGTAATTGAAGCTTTCTTT. Its translation is CASSEQGVIEAFF.

The chain links TRBV25-1 to TRBJ1-2; no definite D call. Germline-derived CDR1 and CDR2 are MGHDK and SYGVNS. This CDR3 has 15 amino acids. The germline V and J ends were trimmed by 0 bases and 4 bases, with 12 bases remaining between them. The CDR3 loop is CASSEYGEEGYGYTF. DNA for the CDR3: TGTGCCAGCAGTGAATATGGAGAGGAAGGCTATGGCTACACCTTC.